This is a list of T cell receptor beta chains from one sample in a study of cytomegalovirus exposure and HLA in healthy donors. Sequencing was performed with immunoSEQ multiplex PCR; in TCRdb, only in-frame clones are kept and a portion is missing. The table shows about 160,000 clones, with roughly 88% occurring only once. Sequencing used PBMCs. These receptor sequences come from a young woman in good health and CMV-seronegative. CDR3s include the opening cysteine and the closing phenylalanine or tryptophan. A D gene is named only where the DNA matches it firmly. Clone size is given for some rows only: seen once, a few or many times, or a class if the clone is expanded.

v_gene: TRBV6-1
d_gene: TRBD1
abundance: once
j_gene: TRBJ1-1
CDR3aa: CASSPQGQANTEAFF
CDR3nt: TGTGCCAGCAGTCCGCAAGGACAGGCGAACACTGAAGCTTTCTTT

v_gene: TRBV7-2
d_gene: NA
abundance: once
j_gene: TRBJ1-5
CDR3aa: CASSPQGSFQPQHF
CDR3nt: TGTGCCAGCAGCCCACAGGGTTCGTTTCAGCCCCAGCATTTT

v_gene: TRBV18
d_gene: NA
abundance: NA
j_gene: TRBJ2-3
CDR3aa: CASSPPGGQGDTQYF
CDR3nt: TGTGCCAGCTCACCCCCCGGCGGGCAAGGGGATACGCAGTATTTT

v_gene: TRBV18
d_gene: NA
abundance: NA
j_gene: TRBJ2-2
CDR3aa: CASSLYKQTTGELFF
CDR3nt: TGTGCCAGCTCACTGTATAAACAGACCACCGGGGAGCTGTTTTTT

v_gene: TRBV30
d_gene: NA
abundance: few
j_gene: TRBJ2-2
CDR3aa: CAWSGLLRLNTGELFF
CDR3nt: TGTGCCTGGAGTGGACTTCTGAGATTGAACACCGGGGAGCTGTTTTTT

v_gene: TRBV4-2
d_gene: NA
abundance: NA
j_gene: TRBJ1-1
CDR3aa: CASRYTERSEAFF
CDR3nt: TGTGCCAGCAGGTACACCGAGCGGAGTGAAGCTTTCTTT

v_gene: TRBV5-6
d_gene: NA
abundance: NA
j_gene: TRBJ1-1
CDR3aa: CASQREWYTEAFF
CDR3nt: TGTGCCAGCCAGAGGGAGTGGTACACTGAAGCTTTCTTT

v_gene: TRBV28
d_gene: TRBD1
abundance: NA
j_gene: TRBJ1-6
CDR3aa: CASSLRRDRRLSPLHF
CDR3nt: TGTGCCAGCAGTTTGCGCCGGGACAGGCGACTCTCACCCCTCCACTTT

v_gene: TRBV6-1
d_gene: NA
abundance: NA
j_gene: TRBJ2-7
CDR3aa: CASNYGTVAYEQYF
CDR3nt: TGTGCCAGCAATTACGGGACTGTCGCCTACGAGCAGTACTTC

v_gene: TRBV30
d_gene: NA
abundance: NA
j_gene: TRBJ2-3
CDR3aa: CAWSVLGGREDTQYF
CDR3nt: TGTGCCTGGAGTGTACTTGGCGGGCGGGAAGATACGCAGTATTTT

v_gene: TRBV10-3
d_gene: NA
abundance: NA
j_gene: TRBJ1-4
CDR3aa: CAISEGGEVEKLFF
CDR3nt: TGTGCCATCAGCGAAGGGGGGGAAGTGGAAAAACTGTTTTTT

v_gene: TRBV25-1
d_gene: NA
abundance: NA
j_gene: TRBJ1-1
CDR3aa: CASSADREEAFF
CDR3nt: TGTGCCAGCAGTGCGGACAGAGAAGAAGCTTTCTTT

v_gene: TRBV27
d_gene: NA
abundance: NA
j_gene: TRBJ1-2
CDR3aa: CASSLVPWGPNYGYTF
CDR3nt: TGTGCCAGCAGTTTAGTTCCCTGGGGGCCTAACTATGGCTACACCTTC

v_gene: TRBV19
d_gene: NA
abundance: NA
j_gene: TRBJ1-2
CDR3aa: CASSERLGVYVYTF
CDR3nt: TGTGCCAGCAGCGAGAGGCTCGGGGTCTATGTCTACACCTTC

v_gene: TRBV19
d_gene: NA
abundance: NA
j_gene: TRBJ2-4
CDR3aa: CASSSRERGSDSQYF
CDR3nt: TGTGCCAGTAGTAGCCGGGAACGGGGCTCGGACAGTCAGTACTTC

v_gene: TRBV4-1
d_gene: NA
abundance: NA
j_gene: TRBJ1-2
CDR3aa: CASSTQQAFNYGYTF
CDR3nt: TGCGCCAGCAGCACTCAACAGGCCTTTAACTATGGCTACACCTTC

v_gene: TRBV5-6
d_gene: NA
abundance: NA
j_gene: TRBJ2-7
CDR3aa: CASSFASWRQAVYEQYF
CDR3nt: TGTGCCAGCAGCTTCGCTTCGTGGCGACAGGCGGTCTACGAGCAGTACTTC

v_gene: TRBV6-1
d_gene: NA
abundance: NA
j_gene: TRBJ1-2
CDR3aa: CASRQVNYGYTF
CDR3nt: TGTGCCAGCAGGCAGGTTAACTATGGCTACACCTTC

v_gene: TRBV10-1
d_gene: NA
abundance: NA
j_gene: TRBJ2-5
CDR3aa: CASSEGGFQETQYF
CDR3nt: TGCGCCAGCAGTGAGGGGGGGTTCCAAGAGACCCAGTACTTC

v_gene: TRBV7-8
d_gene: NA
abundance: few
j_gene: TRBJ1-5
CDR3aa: CASSAGNSNQPQHF
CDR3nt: TGTGCCAGCAGCGCAGGGAATAGCAATCAGCCCCAGCATTTT

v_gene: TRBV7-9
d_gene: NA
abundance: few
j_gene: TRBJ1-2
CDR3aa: CASSLRTSAGYTF
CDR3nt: TGTGCCAGCAGCTTGAGGACATCGGCGGGCTACACCTTC

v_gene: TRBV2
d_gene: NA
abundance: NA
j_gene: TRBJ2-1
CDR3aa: CASRDTYRDEQFF
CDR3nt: TGTGCCAGCCGGGACACCTATAGAGATGAGCAGTTCTTC

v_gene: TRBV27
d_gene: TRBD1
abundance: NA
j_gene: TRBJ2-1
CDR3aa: CASSVPGQGIDEQFF
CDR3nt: TGTGCCAGCAGTGTACCGGGACAGGGTATCGATGAGCAGTTCTTC

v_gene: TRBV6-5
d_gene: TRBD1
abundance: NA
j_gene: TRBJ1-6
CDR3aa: CASSYSWDSPYSPLHF
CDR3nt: TGTGCCAGCAGTTACTCTTGGGACAGTCCTTATTCACCCCTCCACTTT

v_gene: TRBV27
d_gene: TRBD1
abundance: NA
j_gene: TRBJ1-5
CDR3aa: CASRITGARGNQPQHF
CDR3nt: TGTGCCAGCAGAATCACAGGGGCGCGGGGCAATCAGCCCCAGCATTTT

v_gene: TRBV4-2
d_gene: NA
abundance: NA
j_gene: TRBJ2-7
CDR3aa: CASSQARGGEQYF
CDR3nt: TGTGCCAGCAGCCAAGCACGAGGGGGCGAGCAGTACTTC

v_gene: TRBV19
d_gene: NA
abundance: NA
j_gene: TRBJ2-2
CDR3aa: CASSIQGTRGYTGELFF
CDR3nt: TGTGCCAGTAGTATCCAGGGGACAAGAGGCTACACCGGGGAGCTGTTTTTT

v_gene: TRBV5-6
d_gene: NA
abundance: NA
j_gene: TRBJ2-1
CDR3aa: CASSLNQNSYNEQFF
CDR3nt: TGTGCCAGCAGCTTGAACCAGAACTCCTACAATGAGCAGTTCTTC

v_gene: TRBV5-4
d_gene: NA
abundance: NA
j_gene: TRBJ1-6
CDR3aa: CASSLAWGTDSPLHF
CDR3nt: TGTGCCAGCAGCTTGGCGTGGGGCACGGATTCACCCCTCCACTTT

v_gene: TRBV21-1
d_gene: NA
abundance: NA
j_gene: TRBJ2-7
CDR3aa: CASSNSQGYEQYF
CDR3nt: TGTGCCAGCAGCAATTCACAGGGGTACGAGCAGTACTTC

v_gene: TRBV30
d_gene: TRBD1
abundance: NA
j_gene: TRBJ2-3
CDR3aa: CAWSGAGGNTDTQYF
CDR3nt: TGTGCCTGGAGTGGAGCAGGGGGTAACACAGATACGCAGTATTTT